This section outlines one T cell receptor (beta chain) sequence together with its context. With random hexamers, reverse transcription was performed on about 0.5 to 1 ug of RNA. Each CDR3 protein gets one entry after TCRdb re-called the immunoSEQ multiplex PCR reads with MiXCR. The sample lists 400,000 or so distinct CDR3 sequences; approximately 89% were seen once. These data come from a study of CD8 T cells in Susac syndrome. Sequencing targeted TCR beta in blood CD8+ and CD4+ T cells. The patients serving as multiple sclerosis controls were treatment-naive. They had stable or active relapsing-remitting disease and fulfilled revised McDonald criteria. The TCR was taken from a human donor with multiple sclerosis. The sample taken for sequencing was CD8+ T cells from PBMCs.

The CDR3 loop reads CASSTHNTDPGNTIYF. The CDR3 nucleotides read TGTGCCAGCAGCACCCACAATACAGACCCTGGAAACACCATATATTTT. The rearrangement joins TRBV9 to TRBJ1-3; D remains ambiguous. The CDR3 covers 16 residues. V was shortened by 4 bases and J by 2 bases, with 16 bases between the two germline ends. The V gene's germline CDR1 is SGDLS and CDR2 YYNGEE.